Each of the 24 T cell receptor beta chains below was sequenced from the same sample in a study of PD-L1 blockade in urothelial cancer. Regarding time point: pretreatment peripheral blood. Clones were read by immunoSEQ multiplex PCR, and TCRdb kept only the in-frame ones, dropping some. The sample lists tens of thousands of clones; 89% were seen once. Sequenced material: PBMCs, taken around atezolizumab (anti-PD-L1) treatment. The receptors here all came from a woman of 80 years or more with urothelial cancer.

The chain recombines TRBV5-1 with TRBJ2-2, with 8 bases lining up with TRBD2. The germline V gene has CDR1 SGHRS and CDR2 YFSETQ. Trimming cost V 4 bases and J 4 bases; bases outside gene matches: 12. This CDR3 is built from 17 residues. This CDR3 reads CASSARPAGGSTGELFF. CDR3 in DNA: TGCGCCAGCAGCGCAAGGCCCGCGGGAGGTTCCACCGGGGAGCTGTTTTTT.

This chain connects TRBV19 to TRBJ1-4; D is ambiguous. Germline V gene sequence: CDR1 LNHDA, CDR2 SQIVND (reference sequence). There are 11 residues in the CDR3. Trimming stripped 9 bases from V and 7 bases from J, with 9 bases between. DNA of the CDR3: TGTGCCAGCCGAGAGATTGAAAAACTGTTTTTT. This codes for CASREIEKLFF.

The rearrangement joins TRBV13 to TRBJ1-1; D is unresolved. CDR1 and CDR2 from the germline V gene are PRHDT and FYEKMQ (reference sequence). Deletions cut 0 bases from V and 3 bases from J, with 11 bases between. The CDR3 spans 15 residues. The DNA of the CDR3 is TGTGCCAGCAGCTTAGGCCCTCAGGTTTACACTGAAGCTTTCTTT. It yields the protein CASSLGPQVYTEAFF.

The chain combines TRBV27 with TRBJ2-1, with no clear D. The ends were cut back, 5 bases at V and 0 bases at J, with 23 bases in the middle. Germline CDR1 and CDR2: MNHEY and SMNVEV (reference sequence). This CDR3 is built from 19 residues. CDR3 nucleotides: TGTGCCAGCAGTCCTAGAAAGGAACCCTGGCGGCCCTCCTACAATGAGCAGTTCTTC. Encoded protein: CASSPRKEPWRPSYNEQFF.

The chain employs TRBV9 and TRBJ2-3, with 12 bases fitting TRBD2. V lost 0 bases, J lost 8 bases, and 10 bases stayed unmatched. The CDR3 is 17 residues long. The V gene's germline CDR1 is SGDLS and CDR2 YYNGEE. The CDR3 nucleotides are TGTGCCAGCAGCGTAGAGCCTAGCGGGAGGGCCATGGGTACGCAGTATTTT. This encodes CASSVEPSGRAMGTQYF.

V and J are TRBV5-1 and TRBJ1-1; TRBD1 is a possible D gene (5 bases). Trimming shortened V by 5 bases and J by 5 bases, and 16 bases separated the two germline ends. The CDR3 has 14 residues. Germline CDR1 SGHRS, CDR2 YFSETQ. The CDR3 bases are TGCGCCAGCAGTGAGTGGGGGGAGAAAACTGAAGCTTTCTTT. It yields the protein CASSEWGEKTEAFF.

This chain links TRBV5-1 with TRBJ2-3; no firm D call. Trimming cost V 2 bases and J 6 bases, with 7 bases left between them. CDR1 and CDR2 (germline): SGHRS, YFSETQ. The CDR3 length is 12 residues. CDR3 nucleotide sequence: TGCGCCAGCAGCTTCCTAGAGGATACGCAGTATTTT. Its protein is CASSFLEDTQYF.

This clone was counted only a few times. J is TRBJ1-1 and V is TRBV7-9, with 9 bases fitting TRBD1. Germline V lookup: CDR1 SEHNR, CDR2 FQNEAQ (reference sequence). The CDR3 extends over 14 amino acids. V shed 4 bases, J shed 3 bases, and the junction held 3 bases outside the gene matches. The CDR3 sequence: CASSSQGAYTEAFF. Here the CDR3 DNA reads TGTGCCAGCAGCTCACAGGGGGCGTACACTGAAGCTTTCTTT.

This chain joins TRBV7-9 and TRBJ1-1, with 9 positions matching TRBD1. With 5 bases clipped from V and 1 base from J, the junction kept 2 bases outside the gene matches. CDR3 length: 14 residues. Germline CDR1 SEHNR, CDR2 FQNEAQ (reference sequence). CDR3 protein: CASSKQGANTEAFF. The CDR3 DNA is TGTGCCAGCAGCAAACAGGGGGCGAACACTGAAGCTTTCTTT.

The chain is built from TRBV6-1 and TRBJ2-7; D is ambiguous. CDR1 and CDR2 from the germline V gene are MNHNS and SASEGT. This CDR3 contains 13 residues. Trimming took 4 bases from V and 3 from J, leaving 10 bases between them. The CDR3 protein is CASSGPPLYEQYF. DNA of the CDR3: TGTGCCAGCAGTGGTCCTCCCCTCTACGAGCAGTACTTC.

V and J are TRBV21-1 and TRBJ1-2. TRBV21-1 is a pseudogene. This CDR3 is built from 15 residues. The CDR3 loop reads CASSKVPPPNYGYTF. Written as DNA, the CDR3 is TGTGCCAGCAGCAAAGTCCCCCCCCCGAACTATGGCTACACCTTC.

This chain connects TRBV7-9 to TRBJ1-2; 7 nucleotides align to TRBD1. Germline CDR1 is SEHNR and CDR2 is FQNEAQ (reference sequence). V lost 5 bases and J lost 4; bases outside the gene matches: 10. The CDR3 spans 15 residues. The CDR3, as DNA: TGTGCCAGCAGCCCTCCCTCGGACAGGCCCTATGGCTACACCTTC. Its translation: CASSPPSDRPYGYTF.

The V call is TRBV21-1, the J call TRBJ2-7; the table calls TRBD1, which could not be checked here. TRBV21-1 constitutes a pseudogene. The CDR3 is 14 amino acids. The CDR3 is CASSGARAAYEQYF. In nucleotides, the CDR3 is TGTGCCAGCAGCGGGGCCAGGGCAGCCTACGAGCAGTACTTC.

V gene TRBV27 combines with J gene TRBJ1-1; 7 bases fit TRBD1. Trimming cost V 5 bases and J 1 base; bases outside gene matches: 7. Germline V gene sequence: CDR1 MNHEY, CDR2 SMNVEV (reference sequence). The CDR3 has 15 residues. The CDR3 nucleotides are TGTGCCAGCAGTCTAACGGGACAGCGGAACACTGAAGCTTTCTTT. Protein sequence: CASSLTGQRNTEAFF.

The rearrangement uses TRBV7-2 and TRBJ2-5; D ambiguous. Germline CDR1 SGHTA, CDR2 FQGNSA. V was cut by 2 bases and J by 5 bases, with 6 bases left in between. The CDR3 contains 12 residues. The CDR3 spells CASSLFRETQYF. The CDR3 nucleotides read TGTGCCAGCAGCTTATTCCGGGAGACCCAGTACTTC.

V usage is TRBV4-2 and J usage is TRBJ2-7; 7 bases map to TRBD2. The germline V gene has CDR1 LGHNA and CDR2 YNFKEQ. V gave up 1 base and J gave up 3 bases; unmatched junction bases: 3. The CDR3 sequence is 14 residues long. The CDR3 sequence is CASSQGGLYYEQYF. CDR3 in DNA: TGTGCCAGCAGCCAAGGGGGACTATACTACGAGCAGTACTTC.

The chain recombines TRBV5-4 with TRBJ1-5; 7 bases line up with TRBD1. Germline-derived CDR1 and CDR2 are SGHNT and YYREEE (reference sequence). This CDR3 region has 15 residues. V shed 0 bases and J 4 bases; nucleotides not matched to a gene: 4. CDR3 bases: TGTGCCAGCAGCTTGGGACAGGGTGGAAATCAGCCCCAGCATTTT. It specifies CASSLGQGGNQPQHF.

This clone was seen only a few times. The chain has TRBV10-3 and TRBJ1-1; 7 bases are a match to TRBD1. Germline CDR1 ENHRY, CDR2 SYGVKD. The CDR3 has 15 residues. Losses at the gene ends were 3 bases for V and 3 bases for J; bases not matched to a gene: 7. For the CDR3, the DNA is TGTGCCATCAGTGATCGGGACAGTTGGGACACTGAAGCTTTCTTT. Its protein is CAISDRDSWDTEAFF.

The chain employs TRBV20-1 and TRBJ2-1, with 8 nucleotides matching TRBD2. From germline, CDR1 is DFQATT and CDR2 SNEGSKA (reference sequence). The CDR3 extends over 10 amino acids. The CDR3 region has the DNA TGCAGCGGGGGGGTCAATGAGCAGTTCTTC. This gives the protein CSGGVNEQFF.

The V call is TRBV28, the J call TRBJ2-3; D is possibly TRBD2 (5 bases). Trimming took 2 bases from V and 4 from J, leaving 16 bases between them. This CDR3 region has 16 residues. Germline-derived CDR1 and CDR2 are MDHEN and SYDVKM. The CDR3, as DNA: TGTGCCAGCAGTTTAGACCTGTCCGTCGGGGCAGATACGCAGTATTTT. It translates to CASSLDLSVGADTQYF.

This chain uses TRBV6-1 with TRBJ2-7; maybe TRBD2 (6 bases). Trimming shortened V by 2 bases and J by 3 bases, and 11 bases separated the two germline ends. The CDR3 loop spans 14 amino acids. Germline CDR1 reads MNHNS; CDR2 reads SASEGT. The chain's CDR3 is CASSELGSGYEQYF. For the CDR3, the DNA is TGTGCCAGCAGTGAATTGGGTAGCGGCTACGAGCAGTACTTC.

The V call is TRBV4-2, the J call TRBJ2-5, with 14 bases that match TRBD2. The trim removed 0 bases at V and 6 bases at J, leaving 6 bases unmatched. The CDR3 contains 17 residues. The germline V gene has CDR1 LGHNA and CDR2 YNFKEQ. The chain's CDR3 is CASSQDLWTSGRQTQYF. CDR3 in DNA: TGTGCCAGCAGCCAAGATCTCTGGACTAGCGGGAGGCAGACCCAGTACTTC.

The CDR3 region is CAISDEGNTEAFF. Written as DNA, the CDR3 is TGTGCCATCAGTGATGAGGGGAACACTGAAGCTTTCTTT. This chain joins TRBV10-3 and TRBJ1-1; D call uncertain. Germline lookup yields CDR1 ENHRY and CDR2 SYGVKD. V was shortened by 3 bases and J by 1 base, with 6 bases between the two germline ends. The CDR3 has 13 residues.

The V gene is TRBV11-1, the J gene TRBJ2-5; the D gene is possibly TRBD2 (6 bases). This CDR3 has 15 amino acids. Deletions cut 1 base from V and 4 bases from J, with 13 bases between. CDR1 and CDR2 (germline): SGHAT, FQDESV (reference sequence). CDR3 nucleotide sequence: TGTGCCAGCAGCTTAGATGTCCTGCGGGGAGAGACCCAGTACTTC. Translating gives CASSLDVLRGETQYF. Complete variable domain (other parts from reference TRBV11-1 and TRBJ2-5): EAEVAQSPRYKITEKSQAVAFWCDPISGHATLYWYRQILGQGPELLVQFQDESVVDDSQLPKDRFSAERLKGVDSTLKIQPAELGDSAMYLCASSLDVLRGETQYFGPGTRLLVL.